The T cell receptor beta chain under discussion was sequenced for a study of blood T cell repertoires in COVID-19. Study as a whole: Italy, Spain and the United States were the sources of the convalescent and acute COVID-19 samples.

This table comes from immunoSEQ multiplex PCR, and its TCRdb copy is limited to in-frame clones, with some not included. Here the sample spans 150,000 or so clones, roughly nine tenths being singletons. The V gene end was trimmed by 3 bases and the J gene end by 3 bases; junction bases not matched to a gene: 6. From germline, CDR1 is MGHRA and CDR2 YSYEKL. The CDR3 loop spans 15 amino acids. Input material: peripheral blood. The chain recombines TRBV4-1 with TRBJ1-2, with TRBD1 matching over 8 bases. This TCR was recovered from a man in his late teens or twenties with COVID-19, enrolled during active disease. The DNA for the CDR3 is TGCGCCAGCAGCCACGAGGACAGGGTATACTATGGCTACACCTTC. Encoded protein: CASSHEDRVYYGYTF.